Shown below are 25 T cell receptor beta chains from a single sample sequenced in a study of control samples from healthy donors and cancer patients (TCRdb year 2020). The method was the immunoSEQ multiplex PCR assay. Imported from immuneACCESS, the table was reduced by TCRdb to in-frame sequences with V and J called. These copies leave out some clones; in studies compared against another copy, an unresolved V gene accounts for under half, and the cause of the remainder is not known. The sample profile shows roughly 160,000 clones; 85% to 90% of them were found once. The ten most abundant clones make up 4.5% to 6% of the sample. Source material: blood. Receptors were obtained from a woman aged 30 to 39 in good health.

The chain recombines TRBV6-4 with TRBJ2-7, with TRBD2 as a possible D gene (5 bases). V shed 6 bases and J shed 5 bases, with 14 bases lying between them. Per the germline V gene, CDR1 is MRHNA and CDR2 is SNTAGT. The CDR3 extends over 13 amino acids. The CDR3 sequence: CASRASPFDEQYF. The CDR3 DNA sequence: TGTGCCAGCAGGGCTAGCCCTTTTGACGAGCAGTACTTC.

This chain connects TRBV5-6 to TRBJ2-7; a weak D match, TRBD2 (5 bases). The germline V and J ends were trimmed by 1 base and 4 bases, with 15 bases remaining between them. The CDR3 runs 15 residues. The germline gives CDR1 SGHDT, CDR2 YYEEEE. The CDR3 loop reads CASSLLGSRVYEQYV. The CDR3 bases are TGTGCCAGCAGCTTGCTCGGCTCGCGGGTTTACGAGCAGTACGTC.

Written as DNA, the CDR3 is TGTGCCAGCAGAGACCCCGCAGGGGCGGGCAGCTCCTACAATGAGCAGTTCTTC. This gives the protein CASRDPAGAGSSYNEQFF. V is TRBV2 and J is TRBJ2-1; D is perhaps TRBD1 (6 bases). V lost 6 bases and J 0 bases, leaving 21 bases between the germline ends. This CDR3 has 18 amino acids. The germline V gene has CDR1 SNHLY and CDR2 FYNNEI.

The CDR3 is CASSLGWANTGELFF. Here the CDR3 DNA reads TGTGCCAGCAGCTTAGGGTGGGCGAACACCGGGGAGCTGTTTTTT. The rearrangement links TRBV11-2 to TRBJ2-2; D is uncertain. Per germline, CDR1 SGHAT and CDR2 FQNNGV. The CDR3 runs to 15 residues. V lost 1 base and J lost 0, with 6 bases in between.

The rearrangement joins TRBV15 to TRBJ1-4, with a weak D call TRBD1 (6 bases). V was shortened by 1 base and J by 7 bases, with 13 bases between the two germline ends. CDR1 is LNHNV and CDR2 is YYDKDF in the germline V gene (reference sequence). CDR3 length equals 15 residues. The CDR3, as DNA: TGTGCCACCAGCAGAGTAGGCGCCAGGGGTGAAAAACTGTTTTTT. It specifies CATSRVGARGEKLFF.

The CDR3 reads CASSIGQGRITEAFF. In DNA, the CDR3 is TGTGCCAGCAGCATCGGACAGGGTAGGATAACTGAAGCTTTCTTT. V is TRBV5-5 and J is TRBJ1-1; TRBD1 agrees at 8 bases. The V gene's germline CDR1 is SGHKS and CDR2 YYEKEE (reference sequence). The V segment lost 4 bases and the J segment 5 bases; nucleotides outside the gene matches: 10. The CDR3 runs 15 residues. Together with reference TRBV5-5 and TRBJ1-1, the CDR3 gives the full variable domain: DAGVTQSPTHLIKTRGQQVTLRCSPISGHKSVSWYQQVLGQGPQFIFQYYEKEERGRGNFPDRFSARQFPNYSSELNVNALLLGDSALYLCASSIGQGRITEAFFGQGTRLTVV.

The chain is built from TRBV5-1 and TRBJ1-4; TRBD1 agrees at 12 bases. The CDR3 consists of 16 residues. The V and J ends lost 0 bases and 8 bases, in that order; junction bases with no gene match: 5. Germline CDR1 reads SGHRS; CDR2 reads YFSETQ. Here the CDR3 DNA reads TGCGCCAGCAGCTTGGACGGGACAGGGGGCGCGGAAAAACTGTTTTTT. It specifies CASSLDGTGGAEKLFF.

The chain is built from TRBV11-2 and TRBJ1-2; D not resolved. The CDR3 is made up of 14 amino acids. Trimming took 0 bases from V and 4 from J, leaving 9 bases between them. CDR1 is SGHAT, CDR2 FQNNGV, per germline. In nucleotides, the CDR3 is TGTGCCAGCAGCTTAGAGTCTCTGGGCTATGGCTACACCTTC. It codes for CASSLESLGYGYTF.

V and J are TRBV27 and TRBJ1-5; 7 bases fit TRBD1. In germline, CDR1 is MNHEY, CDR2 SMNVEV (reference sequence). The CDR3 is made up of 15 amino acids. V lost 0 bases and J lost 5; bases outside the gene matches: 4. The CDR3 spells CASSLSGGGHQPQHF. CDR3 nucleotides: TGTGCCAGCAGTTTATCAGGGGGCGGACATCAGCCCCAGCATTTT.

This clone has just a few counts. The chain joins TRBV3-1 (or the pseudogene TRBV3-2) to TRBJ1-1; tentative D call: TRBD1 (6 bases). The CDR3 totals 14 residues. Germline lookup yields CDR1 LGHDT and CDR2 YNNKEL (reference sequence). V was cut by 4 bases and J by 5 bases, with 14 bases left in between. CDR3 bases: TGTGCCAGCAGCCGCCTACAGGGTAGAACTGAAGCTTTCTTT. It yields the protein CASSRLQGRTEAFF.

V is TRBV5-4 and J is TRBJ2-5; tentative D call: TRBD2 (6 bases). Per the germline V gene, CDR1 is SGHNT and CDR2 is YYREEE (reference sequence). This CDR3 is 14 amino acids long. V shed 3 bases and J shed 1 base, with 10 bases lying between them. CDR3 sequence reads: CASSSGTSQETQYF. The CDR3 DNA reads TGTGCCAGCAGCTCAGGGACTTCCCAAGAGACCCAGTACTTC.

The rearrangement joins TRBV5-1 to TRBJ1-1; TRBD1 is a possible D gene (5 bases). Germline values: CDR1 SGHRS, CDR2 YFSETQ. Trimming pared 0 bases from V and 4 bases from J, leaving 13 bases between. The CDR3 is 15 amino acids. CDR3 DNA: TGCGCCAGCAGCTTGGCCGAGGCAGGGACCACTGAAGCTTTCTTT. It is translated as CASSLAEAGTTEAFF.

This rearrangement joins TRBV18 to TRBJ1-2; D ambiguous. This CDR3 is 12 amino acids long. Germline-derived CDR1 and CDR2 are KGHSH and LQKENI. With 2 bases removed from V and 6 bases from J, the gap between germline ends came to 7 bases. CDR3 DNA: TGTGCCAGCTCACCATTACTGGATGGCTACACCTTC. Its translation is CASSPLLDGYTF.

The CDR3 coding sequence is TGTGCCAGCAGCCAGGACCCCCTCGCCGGGGAGCTGTTTTTT. Encoded protein: CASSQDPLAGELFF. The V gene is TRBV5-4, the J gene TRBJ2-2; D gene uncertain. The germline gives CDR1 SGHNT, CDR2 YYREEE (reference sequence). The CDR3 runs 14 residues. Trimming pared 4 bases from V and 6 bases from J, leaving 13 bases between.

The chain carries TRBV5-4 and TRBJ2-7; D might be TRBD2 (6 bases). V lost 0 bases and J 6 bases, leaving 13 bases between the germline ends. Germline CDR1 SGHNT, CDR2 YYREEE (reference sequence). This CDR3 region has 14 residues. The CDR3 reads CASSLGSGTGEQYF. The CDR3 bases are TGTGCCAGCAGCTTGGGCTCCGGGACTGGCGAGCAGTACTTC.

The chain combines TRBV3-1 (or the pseudogene TRBV3-2) with TRBJ2-1, with 9 bases fitting TRBD2. The CDR3 contains 16 residues. The J segment lost 4 bases and the V segment lost 4 bases, leaving 8 bases of the junction unmatched. Germline V lookup: CDR1 LGHDT, CDR2 YNNKEL (reference sequence). The CDR3 sequence: CASSRGRAGGYNEQFF. The CDR3 nucleotides read TGTGCCAGCAGCCGCGGGCGTGCGGGGGGGTACAATGAGCAGTTCTTC.

The rearrangement links TRBV13 to TRBJ2-7; 9 bases are shared with TRBD2. The CDR3 covers 14 residues. J lost 5 bases, V lost 3 bases, and 5 bases had no gene match. From germline, CDR1 is PRHDT and CDR2 FYEKMQ (reference sequence). The CDR3 nucleotides are TGTGCCAGCAGCTTTTTAGCGGGAGTGAACGAGCAGTACTTC. The encoded protein is CASSFLAGVNEQYF.

The chain's CDR3 is CASSPGGEAEKLFF. Here the CDR3 DNA reads TGTGCCAGTAGCCCGGGGGGAGAGGCTGAAAAACTGTTTTTT. J is TRBJ1-4 and V is TRBV19; D might be TRBD1 (5 bases). This CDR3 has 14 residues. Trimming cost V 6 bases and J 7 bases, with 15 bases left between them. Germline V gives CDR1 LNHDA, CDR2 SQIVND (reference sequence).

This clone was found once. V usage is TRBV4-1 and J usage is TRBJ1-5; D is possibly TRBD1 (6 bases). The germline V gene has CDR1 MGHRA and CDR2 YSYEKL. The CDR3 length is 15 residues. V was pared by 7 bases and J by 6 bases, with 19 bases between. The CDR3 sequence is CASTPGGGGRQPQHF. The CDR3 nucleotides read TGCGCCAGCACTCCCGGAGGGGGGGGACGTCAGCCCCAGCATTTT.

The chain carries TRBV27 and TRBJ1-1; D may be TRBD1 (6 bases). Trimming left V 6 bases short and J 4 bases short, with 21 bases between. Germline CDR1 reads MNHEY; CDR2 reads SMNVEV (reference sequence). This CDR3 contains 16 residues. The chain's CDR3 is CASRTWGGEGGTEAFF. The CDR3 DNA reads TGTGCCAGCAGGACCTGGGGCGGGGAGGGGGGCACTGAAGCTTTCTTT.

The CDR3 here is CATGTLAGSYEQYF. DNA of the CDR3: TGTGCCACAGGAACACTAGCGGGATCCTACGAGCAGTACTTC. V is TRBV5-5 and J is TRBJ2-7, with 10 bases that match TRBD2. CDR3 size: 14 residues. Germline loops: CDR1 SGHKS, CDR2 YYEKEE (reference sequence). V was pared by 9 bases and J by 1 base, with 7 bases of the junction left unmatched.

The chain has TRBV19 and TRBJ1-1; D perhaps matches TRBD1 (5 bases). Trimming cost V 5 bases and J 1 base, with 14 bases left between them. From germline, CDR1 is LNHDA and CDR2 SQIVND (reference sequence). The CDR3 length is 15 residues. The CDR3 sequence: CASSPSPTGNTEAFF. CDR3 coding DNA: TGTGCCAGTAGTCCGAGTCCTACAGGGAACACTGAAGCTTTCTTT.

V gene TRBV3-1 (or the pseudogene TRBV3-2) combines with J gene TRBJ1-1; TRBD1 is a possible D gene (6 bases). CDR3 length: 17 amino acids. Trimming left V 4 bases short and J 2 bases short, with 20 bases between. CDR1 LGHDT and CDR2 YNNKEL come from the germline V gene (reference sequence). In DNA, the CDR3 is TGTGCCAGCAGCCGGGTCGTATCAGGGGCCTCTAACACTGAAGCTTTCTTT. Its protein product is CASSRVVSGASNTEAFF.

This chain connects TRBV11-3 to TRBJ2-5; no clear D gene. CDR1 is SGHNT, CDR2 YENEEA, per germline. The CDR3 spans 12 residues. Trimming shortened V by 4 bases and J by 1 base, and 4 bases separated the two germline ends. CDR3 nucleotides: TGTGCCAGCAGCTCGAGCCAAGAGACCCAGTACTTC. This sequence encodes CASSSSQETQYF.

The chain recombines TRBV7-9 with TRBJ1-2, with TRBD1 matching 12 bases. CDR3 length: 15 amino acids. Germline CDR1 is SEHNR and CDR2 is FQNEAQ (reference sequence). With V trimmed by 0 bases and J by 7 bases, 3 bases remained unmatched. CDR3 in amino acids: CASSLAGQGAVGYTF. Here the CDR3 DNA reads TGTGCCAGCAGCTTAGCGGGACAGGGGGCCGTTGGCTACACCTTC. The full variable domain, rest sourced from reference TRBV7-9 and TRBJ1-2, is DTGVSQNPRHKITKRGQNVTFRCDPISEHNRLYWYRQTLGQGPEFLTYFQNEAQLEKSRLLSDRFSAERPKGSFSTLEIQRTEQGDSAMYLCASSLAGQGAVGYTFGSGTRLTVV.